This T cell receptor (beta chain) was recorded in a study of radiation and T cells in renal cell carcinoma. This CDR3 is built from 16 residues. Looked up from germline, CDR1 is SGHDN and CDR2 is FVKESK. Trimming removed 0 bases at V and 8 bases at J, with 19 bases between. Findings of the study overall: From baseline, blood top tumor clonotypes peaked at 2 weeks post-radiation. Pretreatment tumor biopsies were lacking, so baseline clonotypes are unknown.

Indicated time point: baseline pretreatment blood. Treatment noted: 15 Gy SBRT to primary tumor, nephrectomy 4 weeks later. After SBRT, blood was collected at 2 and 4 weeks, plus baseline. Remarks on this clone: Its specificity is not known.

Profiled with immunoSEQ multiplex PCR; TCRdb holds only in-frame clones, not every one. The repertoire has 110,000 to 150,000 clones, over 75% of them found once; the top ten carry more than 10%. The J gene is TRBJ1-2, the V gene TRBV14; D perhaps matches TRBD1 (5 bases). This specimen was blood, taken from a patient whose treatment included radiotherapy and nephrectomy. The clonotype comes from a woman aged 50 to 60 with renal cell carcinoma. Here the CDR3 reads CASSQDLYGGIFGYTF. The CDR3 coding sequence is TGTGCCAGCAGCCAAGATCTTTACGGGGGGATCTTCGGCTACACCTTC.